This TCR beta chain was captured by sequencing in a study of resident and recirculating memory T cells in vitiligo. Patients had to be free of confetti depigmentation, indicating active vitiligo. This clone appeared a single time. The method was immunoSEQ multiplex PCR; TCRdb's version includes in-frame clones alone and lacks a portion of them. The sample comprises about 76,000 clones, 90% to 95% of which are singletons, and approximately 4.7% rests with the top ten. This receptor was identified in a male donor with vitiligo. The sequenced material came from blood.

CDR3 in DNA: TGCGCCAGCAGCCAAGATCCCGCTGGGGGCGGGAGTAGCAATGAGCAGTTCTTC. Its protein is CASSQDPAGGGSSNEQFF. The chain has TRBV4-3 and TRBJ2-1; D might be TRBD2 (7 bases). V was shortened by 0 bases and J by 6 bases, with 21 bases between the two germline ends. Germline V gives CDR1 LGHNA, CDR2 YSLEER. This CDR3 comprises 18 residues.